This is a list of T cell receptor beta chains from one sample in a study of beta chain features in type 1 diabetes. Using immunoSEQ multiplex PCR, the repertoire was profiled, and TCRdb retains in-frame clones only, with some absent. The data contain 900,000 or so clones, 17% of them singletons. Sequences were obtained from naive CD4+ T cells from blood. The receptors stem from a woman aged 18 to 35 in good health. CDR3s include the opening cysteine and the closing phenylalanine or tryptophan. Fields, in order: clone size, J gene, V gene, D gene, CDR3 DNA, CDR3 protein. A D gene is named only where the DNA matches it firmly. The size of a clone is reported for some rows only, either as once, few or many, or as a class for expanded clones.

. TRBJ2-6 TRBV7-2 . TGTGCCAGCATCCCCCAGCGTGGGGCCAACGTCCTGACTTTC CASIPQRGANVLTF
few TRBJ1-3 TRBV28 . TGTGCCAGCAGCCTGAGTCTCTCTGGAAACACCATATATTTT CASSLSLSGNTIYF
few TRBJ2-7 TRBV11-2 TRBD2 TGTGCCAGCAGCTCCGGACTAGCGGGAGCGTTTGACGAGCAGTACTTC CASSSGLAGAFDEQYF
few TRBJ2-2 TRBV9 . TGTGCCAGCAGCGTAGGACCACAGCCAACCAACACCGGGGAGCTGTTTTTT CASSVGPQPTNTGELFF
few TRBJ2-2 TRBV10-3 TRBD2 TGTGCCATCAGTCGAACTAGCGGACAGAACACCGGGGAGCTGTTTTTT CAISRTSGQNTGELFF
few TRBJ2-7 TRBV4-2 . TGTGCCAGCAGCCAAGATTCAGTAACAGCGAGCTCCTACGAGCAGTACTTC CASSQDSVTASSYEQYF
few TRBJ2-1 TRBV12-5 TRBD2 TGTGCTAGTGGACCCGGGGGGTCCTACAATGAGCAGTTCTTC CASGPGGSYNEQFF
few TRBJ1-5 TRBV28 . TGTGGCACATCGGGGGGACAGCCCCAGCATTTT CGTSGGQPQHF
few TRBJ2-7 TRBV7-8 . TGTGCCAGCAGCTTATGGGGATCTTCGAGCTCCTACGAGCAGTACTTC CASSLWGSSSSYEQYF
. TRBJ2-1 TRBV6-5 TRBD2 TGTGCCAGCAAAGGACTAGGACTATCAGAGCAGTTCTTC CASKGLGLSEQFF
. TRBJ2-5 TRBV5-8 TRBD2 TGTGCCAGCAGCTTTGGACTAGCGGGAGGTCAAGAGACCCAGTACTTC CASSFGLAGGQETQYF
. TRBJ1-3 TRBV7-9 TRBD1 TGTGCCAGCAGCTCAACTGGAGGGGGCGCAAGTCATAACACCATATATTTT CASSSTGGGASHNTIYF
. TRBJ2-5 TRBV10-3 . TGTGCCATCAGTGTTGGCCTGCACCTCCAAGAGACCCAGTACTTC CAISVGLHLQETQYF
. TRBJ1-4 TRBV5-8 TRBD1 TGTGCCAGCAGCATAAGGACAGGGGCTGGAGAAAAACTGTTTTTT CASSIRTGAGEKLFF
few TRBJ2-4 TRBV6-5 TRBD1 TGTGCCAGCAGGACTCGGGACAGAAAGAAAAACATTCAGTACTTC CASRTRDRKKNIQYF
. TRBJ2-2 TRBV6-5 . TGTGCCAGCAGAAGGAGTAGGGGGGCCGGGGAGCTGTTTTTT CASRRSRGAGELFF
few TRBJ1-5 TRBV6-6 . TGTGCCAGCAGTGATGACAGATCCCATCAGCCCCAGCATTTT CASSDDRSHQPQHF
few TRBJ1-5 TRBV27 . TGTGCCAGCAGTGATTCCAGGGTGCAGCCCCAGCATTTT CASSDSRVQPQHF
. TRBJ1-5 TRBV6-1 . TGTGCCAGCTCCTCTAGGACGAATCAGCCCCAGCATTTT CASSSRTNQPQHF
. TRBJ2-5 TRBV9 TRBD1 TGTGCCAGCAGCCAAGGACAGGCCCAAGAGACCCAGTACTTC CASSQGQAQETQYF
few TRBJ2-2 TRBV5-1 . TGCGCCAGCAGCCCCCTGGGCAGGGTCGGGACCGGGGAGCTGTTTTTT CASSPLGRVGTGELFF
. TRBJ2-7 TRBV9 TRBD1 TGTGCCAGCAGCCCGGAGGGACAGGGGAGGCAGTACTTC CASSPEGQGRQYF
few TRBJ2-7 TRBV4-3 . TGCGCCAGCAGCCAGAAGAGGGGCCGATCCTACGAGCAGTACTTC CASSQKRGRSYEQYF
few TRBJ2-2 TRBV4-1 TRBD2 TGCGCCAGCAGCCAAGGTTTCTCGGGACTAGTAGTTGGGGAGCTGTTTTTT CASSQGFSGLVVGELFF
. TRBJ2-1 TRBV19 . TGTGCCAGTAGTATCGGAGTTTACAATGAGCAGTTCTTC CASSIGVYNEQFF
few TRBJ2-3 TRBV27 TRBD2 TGTGCCAGCAGACCCACCAGGACTAGCGGGAGGTTAACAGATACGCAGTATTTT CASRPTRTSGRLTDTQYF
few TRBJ2-6 TRBV4-3 TRBD1 TGCGCCAGCAGCCAGGGACAGGGCCCCTCTGGGGCCAACGTCCTGACTTTC CASSQGQGPSGANVLTF
. TRBJ1-2 TRBV6-6 TRBD1 TGTGCCAGCAGTGCATCAGGACAGGAACCACTCTATGGCTACACCTTC CASSASGQEPLYGYTF
few TRBJ1-2 TRBV10-3 TRBD1 TGTGCCATCAGCATACAGGGGGGCTACACCTTC CAISIQGGYTF
. TRBJ1-1 TRBV28 . TGTGCCAGCAGTTTACAAACACCCGCTGAAGCTTTCTTT CASSLQTPAEAFF
few TRBJ2-7 TRBV28 TRBD2 TGTGCCAGCAGTGTCAGCGGGAGGATATCCTACGAGCAGTACTTC CASSVSGRISYEQYF
. TRBJ1-2 TRBV27 . TGTGCCAGCAGTTTAAGCTCCGGGGAAAATGGCTACACCTTC CASSLSSGENGYTF
. TRBJ1-1 TRBV7-9 TRBD1 TGTGCCAGCAGCTTAGGACAGGGTTTGGATTTCTCTGAAGCTTTCTTT CASSLGQGLDFSEAFF
few TRBJ2-3 TRBV5-6 . TGTGCCAGCAGCTGGAGGGCAGATACGCAGTATTTT CASSWRADTQYF
. TRBJ1-1 TRBV27 . TGTGCCAGCAGTCCCTTCCAGGGAGATCTTATGAACACTGAAGCTTTCTTT CASSPFQGDLMNTEAFF
. TRBJ2-7 TRBV5-1 . TGCGCCAGCAGCTTGGAGGCATACTCCTACGAGCAGTACTTC CASSLEAYSYEQYF
. TRBJ2-1 TRBV11-2 . TGTGCCAGCAGCTCGCTACAGAAATACAATGAGCAGTTCTTC CASSSLQKYNEQFF
. TRBJ2-1 TRBV2 . TGTGCCAGCAGTCTGTCATACCATAATGAGCAGTTCTTC CASSLSYHNEQFF
few TRBJ2-4 TRBV6-6 . TGTGCCAGCAGATTCTGGGGACGTGCGGCCAAAAACATTCAGTACTTC CASRFWGRAAKNIQYF
. TRBJ2-6 TRBV4-2 . TGTGCCAGCAGCCAAGATTACAGGGCTGGGGCCAACGTCCTGACTTTC CASSQDYRAGANVLTF
. TRBJ1-5 TRBV2 . TGTGCCAGCAGTGTCTCTCAGGGAAATCAGCCCCAGCATTTT CASSVSQGNQPQHF
few TRBJ2-1 TRBV5-6 . TGTGCCAGCAGCTTAACAGGTACATACAATGAGCAGTTCTTC CASSLTGTYNEQFF
. TRBJ2-3 TRBV9 TRBD1 TGTGCCAGCAGCGGAACAGGGGGTCCGACAGATACGCAGTATTTT CASSGTGGPTDTQYF
. TRBJ2-7 TRBV28 . TGTGCCAGCAGCAAGGGGTATCCTTACGAGCAGTACTTC CASSKGYPYEQYF
. TRBJ1-1 TRBV7-2 . TGTGCCAGCAGCTTGGGTCAGTCGGAAACTGAAGCTTTCTTT CASSLGQSETEAFF
. TRBJ2-7 TRBV4-3 . TGCGCCAGCAGCCAAGAGGTAGTAGGGCCCCACGAGCAGTACTTC CASSQEVVGPHEQYF
few TRBJ2-2 TRBV4-2 . TGTGCCAGCAGCCAAGCCGTTATAGCGGCGAACACCGGGGAGCTGTTTTTT CASSQAVIAANTGELFF
few TRBJ2-1 TRBV6-5 TRBD2 TGTGCCAGCAGTGTCGGGACTAGCGGGAGAAATGAGCAGTTCTTC CASSVGTSGRNEQFF